These T cell receptor beta chains were read from a single sample in a study of shared clonotypes between healthy human individuals. The method was immunoSEQ multiplex PCR; TCRdb's version includes in-frame clones alone and lacks a portion of them. The profile shows some 470,000 clones, about 82% of them singletons. The sequenced material came from PBMCs. The source of these receptors is a woman between 40 and 50 years old in good health. Some clones in this sample may be carry-over from other donors' samples. Each CDR3 is given with its conserved first and last residue. Each record gives: D gene, J gene, V gene, CDR3 protein. A D gene is named only where the DNA matches it firmly.

D: NA; J: TRBJ1-1; V: TRBV27; CDR3: CASSSQQSLTMNTEAFF
D: NA; J: TRBJ2-2; V: TRBV27; CDR3: CASRQTNTGELFF
D: NA; J: TRBJ1-5; V: TRBV25-1; CDR3: CASSDPGGQPQHF
D: NA; J: TRBJ2-7; V: TRBV2; CDR3: CASSFGTTSYEQYF
D: TRBD2; J: TRBJ2-1; V: TRBV6-1; CDR3: CASHPRLAGPEQFF
D: NA; J: TRBJ2-7; V: TRBV27; CDR3: CASRPGRSYEQYF
D: NA; J: TRBJ1-1; V: TRBV6-1; CDR3: CASSESHHNREAFF
D: NA; J: TRBJ2-3; V: TRBV7-9; CDR3: CASSLVPDTQYF
D: TRBD1; J: TRBJ1-2; V: TRBV29-1; CDR3: CSVEAGGGYTF
D: TRBD2; J: TRBJ2-2; V: TRBV27; CDR3: CASRWGLAANTGELFF
D: NA; J: TRBJ1-1; V: TRBV9; CDR3: CASRHGQGDTEAFF
D: NA; J: TRBJ2-6; V: TRBV27; CDR3: CASRAQGLGSGANVLTF
D: TRBD1; J: TRBJ2-1; V: TRBV27; CDR3: CASSSTGYNEQFF
D: NA; J: TRBJ1-4; V: TRBV27; CDR3: CASSLLDSNEKLFF
D: NA; J: TRBJ1-1; V: TRBV7-2; CDR3: CASSPARRAQSFF
D: NA; J: TRBJ2-2; V: TRBV7-2; CDR3: CASSTRPGTGELFF
D: NA; J: TRBJ1-1; V: TRBV7-2; CDR3: CASSLLSPEAFF
D: TRBD1; J: TRBJ1-4; V: TRBV7-9; CDR3: CASSLHGTGVEKLFF
D: NA; J: TRBJ2-1; V: TRBV2; CDR3: CASTDLPVTPSYNEQFF
D: NA; J: TRBJ2-7; V: TRBV4-3; CDR3: CASSQDQFREQYF
D: TRBD1; J: TRBJ2-6; V: TRBV7-8; CDR3: CASTQFTGTGYGANVLTF
D: NA; J: TRBJ2-7; V: TRBV30; CDR3: CAWSPSGRDFYEQYF
D: NA; J: TRBJ1-5; V: TRBV6-5; CDR3: CASSSHLQGQPQHF
D: NA; J: TRBJ2-5; V: TRBV7-3; CDR3: CASSLTSVPDGGETQYF
D: NA; J: TRBJ2-7; V: TRBV10-1; CDR3: CASLLVKFRTYEQYF
D: TRBD2; J: TRBJ2-3; V: TRBV5-1; CDR3: CASSLVGERENTDTQYF
D: TRBD2; J: TRBJ2-5; V: TRBV9; CDR3: CASSAGALAGAQETQYF
D: NA; J: TRBJ1-2; V: TRBV7-2; CDR3: CASSLFKLDYGYTF
D: TRBD2; J: TRBJ2-4; V: TRBV27; CDR3: CASSPQTSGRAIQYF
D: NA; J: TRBJ1-3; V: TRBV7-3; CDR3: CASSPTGSGNTIYF
D: NA; J: TRBJ1-5; V: TRBV2; CDR3: CASSYEENQPQRF
D: NA; J: TRBJ1-2; V: TRBV7-2; CDR3: CASSLVEKQISNYGYTF
D: NA; J: TRBJ1-3; V: TRBV18; CDR3: CASSGNRAISGNTIYF
D: TRBD2; J: TRBJ2-1; V: TRBV6-1; CDR3: CATGASGLNEQFF
D: NA; J: TRBJ2-7; V: TRBV28; CDR3: CASSPPLRQASSYEQYF